This T cell receptor (beta chain) was sequenced in a study of neurological immune-mediated disorders. The CDR3 is 13 residues long. V was pared by 2 bases and J by 6 bases, with 8 bases between. The germline CDR1 and CDR2 sequences are LGHDT and YNNKEL (reference sequence). This clonotype was observed many times. The cDNA came from 5'RACE with 10-nucleotide random UMIs. TCRdb re-called the 5' RACE reads with MiXCR, one entry per CDR3 protein. The sample has 50,000 or so distinct CDR3 sequences; about 3% are singletons. Input material: PBMCs. The receptor comes from a man aged 40-50 years with multiple sclerosis. The chain uses TRBV3-1 and TRBJ1-3; a possible D gene is TRBD1 (6 bases). DNA for the CDR3: TGTGCCAGCAGCCAACAGGGGTTAAACACCATATATTTT. It specifies CASSQQGLNTIYF.